These 5 T cell receptor beta chains originate from one sample sequenced in a study of T-cell memory formation after mild COVID-19 (dated by TCRdb to the early 2020s). The library came from 5' RACE. These reads were obtained on an Illumina NovaSeq 6000. TCRdb reran the public reads through fastp at Q25 and MiXCR, keeping productive beta chains. Every CDR3 protein is listed once, alongside the most common genes and DNA of its rows. The sample data list around 100,000 distinct CDR3 sequences, and 22% of these were observed just once. The top ten hold about 38% of the sample. Specimen: PBMCs or a T cell subset sorted from them (not recorded which). The receptors originated from a man between 18 and 35 years old who had mild COVID-19 (a few samples of this study predate the infection). The sample titles of this study are shuffled in the database, so cell type and time point are left out; the donor was told from shared clones.

This rearrangement joins TRBV2 to TRBJ1-1; D is unclear. The CDR3 has 12 amino acids. The V end was cut by 1 base, the J end by 5 bases, with 5 bases between. The germline V gene has CDR1 SNHLY and CDR2 FYNNEI. The CDR3 coding sequence is TGTGCCAGCAGTGAAGTTCCGACTGAAGCTTTCTTT. Translated: CASSEVPTEAFF.

About this clonotype: One end of the junction does not line up with germline, which may come from a read error. The V call is TRBV4-2, the J call TRBJ2-1; unclear D gene. CDR1 and CDR2 from the germline V gene are LGHNA and YNFKEQ. The CDR3 totals 11 residues. The CDR3 DNA follows: TGTGCCAGCAGCCCAGGCAGCTTTAAGCTCTTC. Encoded protein: CASSPGSFKLF.

This chain links TRBV29-1 with TRBJ2-6; D is undetermined. V was shortened by 1 base and J by 0 bases, with 13 bases between the two germline ends. The CDR3 spans 17 residues. Germline CDR1 SQVTM, CDR2 ANQGSEA. For the CDR3, the DNA is TGCAGCGTTGAAGCCTCTATGGGGTCCTCTGGGGCCAACGTCCTGACTTTC. Protein sequence: CSVEASMGSSGANVLTF.

This chain links TRBV7-9 with TRBJ2-3; D is possibly TRBD1 (5 bases). Germline lookup yields CDR1 SEHNR and CDR2 FQNEAQ (reference sequence). Trimming left V 5 bases short and J 2 bases short, with 20 bases between. The CDR3 runs to 17 residues. CDR3: CASSPRWGSQTTDTQYF. CDR3 nucleotides: TGTGCCAGCAGCCCCCGGTGGGGCTCCCAGACCACAGATACGCAGTATTTT.

The gene calls are TRBV7-2 and TRBJ2-7; D is tentatively TRBD1 or TRBD2 (6 bases each). In germline, CDR1 is SGHTA, CDR2 FQGNSA. The CDR3 totals 16 residues. Trimming took 2 bases from V and 0 from J, leaving 14 bases between them. CDR3 sequence reads: CASSLIRGRSSYEQYF. The CDR3 nucleotides read TGTGCCAGCAGCTTAATTCGGGGGCGCAGCTCCTACGAGCAGTACTTC.